This TCR beta chain appears in the sequencing data of a study of T cell responses to AZD1222 COVID-19 vaccine. Study background: Pooling was applied to second doses at about 4 or about 12 weeks. Points from the study as a whole: Across the whole spike, CD4 TCRs peaked at regions 160-218 and 743-854. Spike-specific TCR breadth rose after two AZD1222 doses, and depth rose as well. Only a handful of AZD1222 recipients were seropositive at baseline.

A word on this clone: Its specificity is unknown.

Produced via immunoSEQ multiplex PCR; TCRdb's table is partial and in-frame only. The sample gives 75,000 to 100,000 clones, 85% to 90% of which show up once; 26% is in the top ten. CDR3 length: 16 amino acids. CDR1 and CDR2 from the germline V gene are SGHNT and YENEEA. Trimming took 5 bases from V and 7 from J; bases not matched to a gene: 9. Sample: peripheral blood, taken on day 0 of AZD1222 vaccination. This TCR was sampled from an adult in good health. The V call is TRBV11-3, the J call TRBJ2-1, with 12 positions matching TRBD2. Written as DNA, the CDR3 is TGTGCCAGCAGCCCCGGTCTAGCGGGAGGGCGAAATGAGCAGTTCTTC. As protein: CASSPGLAGGRNEQFF.